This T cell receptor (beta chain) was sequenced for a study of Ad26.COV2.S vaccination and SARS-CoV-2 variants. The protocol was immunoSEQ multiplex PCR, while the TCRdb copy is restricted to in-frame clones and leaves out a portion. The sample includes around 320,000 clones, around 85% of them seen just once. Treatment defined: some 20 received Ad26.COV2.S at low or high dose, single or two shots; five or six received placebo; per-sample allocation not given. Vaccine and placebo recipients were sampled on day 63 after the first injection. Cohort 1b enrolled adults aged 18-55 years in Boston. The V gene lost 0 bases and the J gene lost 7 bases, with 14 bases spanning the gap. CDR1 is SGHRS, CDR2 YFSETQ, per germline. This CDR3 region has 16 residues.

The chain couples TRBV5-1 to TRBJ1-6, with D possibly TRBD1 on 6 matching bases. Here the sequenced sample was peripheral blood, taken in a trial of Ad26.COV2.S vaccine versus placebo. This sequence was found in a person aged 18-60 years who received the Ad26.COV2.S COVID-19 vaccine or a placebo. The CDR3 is CASSLDLGAENSPLHF. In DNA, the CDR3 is TGCGCCAGCAGCTTGGATCTGGGGGCAGAAAATTCACCCCTCCACTTT.